This entry describes one T cell receptor (beta chain). What it binds is unknown. This entry comes from a study of cytomegalovirus exposure and HLA in healthy donors. Study-wide findings and caveats: TCR beta V segments were, for the most part, productive about 87% or about 30% of the time in an earlier analysis. V- and J-gene trimming of TCR beta was linked (in a later analysis) to a missense DCLRE1C variant.

The PCR had 60 Vbeta and 13 Jbeta primers. Only in-frame clones appear in the TCRdb table, and some are missing; sequencing was by immunoSEQ multiplex PCR. Reported are 70,000 or so clones; the ten largest clones contain over 4.5%. At collection, donors were nominally healthy, but unrecorded immune exposures were probable. Trimming at V came to 1 base and at J to 5 bases, leaving 7 bases not matched to a gene. This CDR3 spans 15 amino acids. Germline loops: CDR1 SQVTM, CDR2 ANQGSEA. The receptor was derived from a man aged 35 to 55 in good health and CMV-seronegative. The source material was PBMCs. V usage is TRBV29-1 and J usage is TRBJ2-3; 9 nucleotides match TRBD1. CDR3 region: CSVEGPGQGIDTQYF. The CDR3 nucleotides read TGCAGCGTTGAAGGCCCTGGACAGGGGATAGATACGCAGTATTTT.